The 2 T cell receptor beta chains reported below all come from one sample, sequenced in a study of T cell responses to AZD1222 COVID-19 vaccine. The method was immunoSEQ multiplex PCR; TCRdb's version includes in-frame clones alone and lacks a portion of them. Found here are over 110,000 clones, 90% of them singletons; the top ten hold 1.5% to 2%. Here the sequenced sample was peripheral blood, taken 28 days after the second AZD1222 dose. These receptors were collected from an adult who received the AZD1222 COVID-19 vaccine.

The table lists this clone with a few counts. The genes are TRBV6-1 and TRBJ2-5; 12 positions agree with TRBD2. With 2 bases clipped from V and 2 bases from J, the junction kept 0 bases outside the gene matches. Germline V gene lookup returns CDR1 MNHNS and CDR2 SASEGT. This CDR3 region has 15 residues. The CDR3: CASSELAGGQETQYF. CDR3 in DNA: TGTGCCAGCAGTGAACTAGCGGGGGGGCAAGAGACCCAGTACTTC.

This sequence joins TRBV5-1 and TRBJ1-1; no definite D call. The V and J ends lost 4 bases and 0 bases respectively, with 10 bases between them. The CDR3 is 14 residues long. The germline CDR1 and CDR2 sequences are SGHRS and YFSETQ. The CDR3 DNA follows: TGCGCCAGCAGCATAAACAACATGAACACTGAAGCTTTCTTT. Translation: CASSINNMNTEAFF.